A selection of T cell receptor beta chains follows, all from one sample in a study of blood T cell repertoires in COVID-19. Measured with immunoSEQ multiplex PCR; TCRdb has only the in-frame clones, and not every one. The sample records some 150,000 clones, around 76% being singletons. Sequencing used peripheral blood. All receptors derive from a man between 60 and 75 years old with acute or convalescent COVID-19. Both conserved end residues are part of each CDR3. Fields, in order: V gene, J gene, D gene, clone size, CDR3 protein, CDR3 DNA. D genes are given only for firm matches. Expanded clones are given a class, and other clones once, few, many or no size at all.

>TRBV2|TRBJ2-7|TRBD2|NA
CASSKGTSGNRYLEQYF
TGTGCCAGCAGTAAGGGGACTAGCGGGAACCGCTATCTAGAGCAGTACTTC
>TRBV19|TRBJ2-5|TRBD2|NA
CASSPLAGVETQYF
TGTGCCAGTAGTCCCCTAGCGGGAGTGGAGACCCAGTACTTC
>TRBV7-9|TRBJ2-7|NA|NA
CASSLGIGYEQYF
TGTGCCAGCAGCTTAGGTATCGGCTACGAGCAGTACTTC
>TRBV7-2|TRBJ2-7|TRBD2|NA
CASSLFAGGLYEQYF
TGTGCCAGCAGCTTATTCGCGGGAGGGTTATACGAGCAGTACTTC
>TRBV30|TRBJ2-7|NA|NA
CAWSVTSYEQYF
TGTGCCTGGAGTGTTACCAGCTACGAGCAGTACTTC
>TRBV3-1/TRBV3-2|TRBJ2-2|NA|NA
CASSLGLLNTGELFF
TGTGCCAGCAGCCTTGGACTCTTGAACACCGGGGAGCTGTTTTTT
>TRBV5-1|TRBJ2-5|NA|NA
CASNPTGAYQETQYF
TGCGCCAGCAACCCGACAGGCGCTTACCAAGAGACCCAGTACTTC
>TRBV10-1|TRBJ2-1|TRBD2|NA
CASSTAGENYNEQFF
TGCGCCAGCTCGACGGCGGGAGAAAATTACAATGAGCAGTTCTTC
>TRBV25-1|TRBJ2-1|TRBD2|many
CASSVSGRRNEQFF
TGTGCCAGCAGTGTCAGCGGGAGGAGGAATGAGCAGTTCTTC
>TRBV27|TRBJ2-2|TRBD2|NA
CASKASGPANTGELFF
TGTGCCAGCAAGGCTAGCGGGCCCGCGAACACCGGGGAGCTGTTTTTT
>TRBV27|TRBJ1-6|NA|NA
CASSWIFGGDSPLHF
TGTGCCAGCAGTTGGATTTTCGGGGGAGATTCACCCCTCCACTTT